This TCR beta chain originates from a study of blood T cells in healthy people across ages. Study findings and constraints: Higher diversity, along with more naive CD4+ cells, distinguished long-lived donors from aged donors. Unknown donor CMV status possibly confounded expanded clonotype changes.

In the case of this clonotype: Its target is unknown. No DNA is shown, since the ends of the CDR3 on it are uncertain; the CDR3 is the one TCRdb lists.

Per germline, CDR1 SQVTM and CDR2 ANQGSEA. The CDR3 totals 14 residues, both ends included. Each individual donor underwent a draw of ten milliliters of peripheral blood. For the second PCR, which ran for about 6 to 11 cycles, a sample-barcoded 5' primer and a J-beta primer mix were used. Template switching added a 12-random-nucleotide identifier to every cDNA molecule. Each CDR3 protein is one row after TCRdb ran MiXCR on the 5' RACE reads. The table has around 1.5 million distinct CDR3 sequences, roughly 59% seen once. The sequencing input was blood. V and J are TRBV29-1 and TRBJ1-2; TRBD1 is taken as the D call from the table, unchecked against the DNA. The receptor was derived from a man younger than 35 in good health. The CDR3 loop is CSVGAGGAGYGCTF.